Listed below are T cell receptor beta chains from one sample, sequenced in a study of T cells after yellow fever vaccination. In TCRdb, the 5' RACE reads were re-called with MiXCR into one record per CDR3 protein. The repertoire consists of more than 300,000 distinct CDR3 sequences, with around 4.5% occurring once and the leading ten covering approximately 19%. Source: PBMCs, taken 15 days after the yellow fever booster vaccination. These receptors were obtained from a man younger than 35 who received the YFV17D yellow fever vaccine. Both conserved end residues are part of each CDR3. D genes are given only for firm matches. Size is omitted from some rows. Given values are once, few, many or a class for expanded clones.

d_gene: TRBD1; v_gene: TRBV7-6; abundance: NA; j_gene: TRBJ2-6; CDR3nt: TGTGCCAGCAGCCCCGGACAGGGAGGTGGATCTGGGGCCAACGTCCTGACTTTC; CDR3aa: CASSPGQGGGSGANVLTF
d_gene: NA; v_gene: TRBV21-1; abundance: NA; j_gene: TRBJ1-1; CDR3nt: TGTGCCAGCAGCAAATGGGGGGGCATAGTTTCGAATACTGAAGCTTTCTTT; CDR3aa: CASSKWGGIVSNTEAFF
d_gene: NA; v_gene: TRBV25-1; abundance: many; j_gene: TRBJ1-5; CDR3nt: TGTGCCAGCAGTGATGCGTCAGAGCGGAATAATCAGCCCCAGCATTTT; CDR3aa: CASSDASERNNQPQHF
d_gene: NA; v_gene: TRBV9; abundance: many; j_gene: TRBJ2-7; CDR3nt: TGTGCCAGCAGCGTAGGGGCAGGGAGCGAGCAGTACTTC; CDR3aa: CASSVGAGSEQYF
d_gene: NA; v_gene: TRBV5-5; abundance: many; j_gene: TRBJ2-5; CDR3nt: TGTGCCAGCAGCCCGGACCCGGGGGAAGAGACCCAGTACTTC; CDR3aa: CASSPDPGEETQYF
d_gene: NA; v_gene: TRBV20-1; abundance: NA; j_gene: TRBJ1-5; CDR3nt: TGCAGTGCTCCGCAGAGGAAGACCCAGCATTTT; CDR3aa: CSAPQRKTQHF
d_gene: TRBD1; v_gene: TRBV20-1; abundance: many; j_gene: TRBJ1-6; CDR3nt: TGCAGTGCTGTGACAGGGAATAATTCACCCCTCCACTTT; CDR3aa: CSAVTGNNSPLHF
d_gene: TRBD2; v_gene: TRBV4-3; abundance: NA; j_gene: TRBJ2-6; CDR3nt: TGCGCCAGCAGCCAAGATCGGGGGGTCTGGGCTGGGGCCAACGTCCTGACTTTC; CDR3aa: CASSQDRGVWAGANVLTF
d_gene: NA; v_gene: TRBV6-1; abundance: NA; j_gene: TRBJ1-6; CDR3nt: TGTGCCAGCAGTGATAGTCTCGGTGGGGCCCTCCACTTT; CDR3aa: CASSDSLGGALHF
d_gene: TRBD2; v_gene: TRBV6-1; abundance: NA; j_gene: TRBJ2-3; CDR3nt: TGTGCCACCTCCGGGACTAGCGGGGGAGATACGCAGTATTTT; CDR3aa: CATSGTSGGDTQYF
d_gene: NA; v_gene: TRBV7-9; abundance: few; j_gene: TRBJ2-3; CDR3nt: TGTGCCAGCAGCCCAGCACTAGGCCCGGTAACAGATACGCAGTATTTT; CDR3aa: CASSPALGPVTDTQYF
d_gene: TRBD1; v_gene: TRBV4-2; abundance: NA; j_gene: TRBJ2-2; CDR3nt: TGTGCCAGCAGCCGGGACAGGGCCTCGTCCGGGGAGCTGTTTTTT; CDR3aa: CASSRDRASSGELFF
d_gene: TRBD1; v_gene: TRBV9; abundance: many; j_gene: TRBJ1-1; CDR3nt: TGTGCCAGCAGCCCCGGACAGGGTTGGGAAACTGAAGCTTTCTTT; CDR3aa: CASSPGQGWETEAFF
d_gene: NA; v_gene: TRBV12-3/TRBV12-4; abundance: many; j_gene: TRBJ1-2; CDR3nt: TGTGCCAGCAGTTTCGGCAGGGACTATGGCTACACCTTC; CDR3aa: CASSFGRDYGYTF
d_gene: NA; v_gene: TRBV7-9; abundance: many; j_gene: TRBJ1-2; CDR3nt: TGTGCCAGCAGCTTGGCGGCATCGAGGGGCTACACCTTC; CDR3aa: CASSLAASRGYTF
d_gene: NA; v_gene: TRBV6-6; abundance: NA; j_gene: TRBJ1-1; CDR3nt: TGTGCCAGCAGACTTAATGGGTTAATGAACACTGAAGCTTTCTTT; CDR3aa: CASRLNGLMNTEAFF
d_gene: NA; v_gene: TRBV5-4; abundance: many; j_gene: TRBJ2-1; CDR3nt: TGTGCCAGCAGCTTGACTGACTCTTCCTACAATGAGCAGTTCTTC; CDR3aa: CASSLTDSSYNEQFF
d_gene: NA; v_gene: TRBV5-1; abundance: NA; j_gene: TRBJ2-5; CDR3nt: TGCGCCAGCAGCTGGTCGACTGACCAAGAGACCCAGTACTTC; CDR3aa: CASSWSTDQETQYF
d_gene: NA; v_gene: TRBV7-9; abundance: NA; j_gene: TRBJ1-3; CDR3nt: TGTGCCACCCTCAAGACCCTTCCCGGGACAAGCTCTGGAAACACCATATATTTT; CDR3aa: CATLKTLPGTSSGNTIYF
d_gene: NA; v_gene: TRBV29-1; abundance: NA; j_gene: TRBJ1-1; CDR3nt: TGCAGCACGTCGACAGTGACGAACACTGAAGCTTTCTTT; CDR3aa: CSTSTVTNTEAFF
d_gene: TRBD2; v_gene: TRBV5-1; abundance: many; j_gene: TRBJ2-1; CDR3nt: TGCGCCAGCAGCTCCCCCGGGACTAGCGGGGGAGGCCGCACCTACAATGAGCAGTTCTTC; CDR3aa: CASSSPGTSGGGRTYNEQFF
d_gene: NA; v_gene: TRBV12-3/TRBV12-4; abundance: many; j_gene: TRBJ1-1; CDR3nt: TGTGCCAGCAGCTCAACAGCGATGAACACTGAAGCTTTCTTT; CDR3aa: CASSSTAMNTEAFF
d_gene: NA; v_gene: TRBV5-1; abundance: few; j_gene: TRBJ1-2; CDR3nt: TGCGCCAGCGGCACGACTAACTATGGCTACACCTTC; CDR3aa: CASGTTNYGYTF
d_gene: TRBD2; v_gene: TRBV5-1; abundance: few; j_gene: TRBJ2-1; CDR3nt: TGCGCCAGCAAGGAGCTGGCGGGGGGGTATAATGAGCAGTTCTTC; CDR3aa: CASKELAGGYNEQFF
d_gene: NA; v_gene: TRBV15; abundance: NA; j_gene: TRBJ1-6; CDR3nt: TGTGCCACCAGCAGTGACATCAGTGTGTACAATTCACCCCTCCACTTT; CDR3aa: CATSSDISVYNSPLHF
d_gene: NA; v_gene: TRBV3-1; abundance: NA; j_gene: TRBJ2-1; CDR3nt: TGTGCCAGCAGCCAAAGGTGGGATAATGAGCAGTTCTTC; CDR3aa: CASSQRWDNEQFF
d_gene: TRBD2; v_gene: TRBV20-1; abundance: many; j_gene: TRBJ2-7; CDR3nt: TGCAGTGCGAGAAGCGGGGCTTCCTACGAGCAGTACTTC; CDR3aa: CSARSGASYEQYF
d_gene: TRBD2; v_gene: TRBV7-9; abundance: NA; j_gene: TRBJ2-1; CDR3nt: TGTGCCAGCAGCTTAGGGCTAGCGGGGGGTATTGAGCAGTTCTTC; CDR3aa: CASSLGLAGGIEQFF
d_gene: NA; v_gene: TRBV4-1; abundance: NA; j_gene: TRBJ1-2; CDR3nt: TGCGCCAGCAGCCAAGTTCAGGGGACCTATGGCTACACCTTC; CDR3aa: CASSQVQGTYGYTF
d_gene: NA; v_gene: TRBV4-1; abundance: few; j_gene: TRBJ1-5; CDR3nt: TGCGCCAGCAGTCAGGACGCTCAGGTCAATCAGCCCCAGCATTTT; CDR3aa: CASSQDAQVNQPQHF
d_gene: NA; v_gene: TRBV12-3/TRBV12-4; abundance: NA; j_gene: TRBJ1-1; CDR3nt: TGTGCCAGCAGTAACAGGGTGAACACTGAAGCTTTCTTT; CDR3aa: CASSNRVNTEAFF
d_gene: TRBD1; v_gene: TRBV20-1; abundance: many; j_gene: TRBJ1-3; CDR3nt: TGCAGTGCCAGAGACAGGGCGTCTGGAAACACCATATATTTT; CDR3aa: CSARDRASGNTIYF
d_gene: NA; v_gene: TRBV28; abundance: NA; j_gene: TRBJ1-1; CDR3nt: TGTGCCAGCAGTTGGTTGGGCTCCACTGAAGCTTTCTTT; CDR3aa: CASSWLGSTEAFF
d_gene: TRBD1; v_gene: TRBV5-4; abundance: NA; j_gene: TRBJ2-2; CDR3nt: TGTGCCAGCAGCTCGACCGGGACAGTCAACACCGGGGAGCTGTTTTTT; CDR3aa: CASSSTGTVNTGELFF
d_gene: NA; v_gene: TRBV12-3/TRBV12-4; abundance: many; j_gene: TRBJ2-4; CDR3nt: TGTGCCAGCAGTCCCGGGGCCCTAGCCAAAAACATTCAGTACTTC; CDR3aa: CASSPGALAKNIQYF
d_gene: NA; v_gene: TRBV5-1; abundance: few; j_gene: TRBJ1-5; CDR3nt: TGCGCCAGCAGCTTGGAGGGCGACAATCAGCCCCAGCATTTT; CDR3aa: CASSLEGDNQPQHF
d_gene: TRBD1; v_gene: TRBV7-9; abundance: NA; j_gene: TRBJ1-3; CDR3nt: TGTGCCAGCAGCCGTACCGAGACAGGGCTTTTCTCTGGAAACACCATATATTTT; CDR3aa: CASSRTETGLFSGNTIYF
d_gene: NA; v_gene: TRBV7-6; abundance: few; j_gene: TRBJ1-2; CDR3nt: TGTGCCAGCAGCTTCAGAAAAGGGGGGGATGGCTACACCTTC; CDR3aa: CASSFRKGGDGYTF
d_gene: NA; v_gene: TRBV5-1; abundance: NA; j_gene: TRBJ1-2; CDR3nt: TGCGCCAGCCGATTCGAGGGTGAACATGGCTACACCTTC; CDR3aa: CASRFEGEHGYTF
d_gene: NA; v_gene: TRBV5-1; abundance: few; j_gene: TRBJ2-7; CDR3nt: TGCGCCAGCAGCTTGGATGGGGTCTCCTACGAGCAGTACTTC; CDR3aa: CASSLDGVSYEQYF
d_gene: TRBD1; v_gene: TRBV6-5; abundance: few; j_gene: TRBJ2-2; CDR3nt: TGTGCCAGCAGTTACTCTGGGACAGGGGTTTCCACCGGGGAGCTGTTTTTT; CDR3aa: CASSYSGTGVSTGELFF
d_gene: NA; v_gene: TRBV6-5; abundance: few; j_gene: TRBJ2-2; CDR3nt: TGTGCCAGCAGTTACCTCTGGGGTGGAGGGGGAATCGGGGAGCTGTTTTTT; CDR3aa: CASSYLWGGGGIGELFF
d_gene: NA; v_gene: TRBV4-3; abundance: NA; j_gene: TRBJ1-2; CDR3nt: TGCGCCAGCAGCCAAGCCCTACAGGCCCACTATGGCTACACCTTC; CDR3aa: CASSQALQAHYGYTF
d_gene: TRBD2; v_gene: TRBV30; abundance: many; j_gene: TRBJ2-3; CDR3nt: TGTGCCTGGGCACTAGCGTTGGCGGATACGCAGTATTTT; CDR3aa: CAWALALADTQYF
d_gene: NA; v_gene: TRBV6-5; abundance: many; j_gene: TRBJ2-5; CDR3nt: TGTGCCAGCAGTTCCCCTCCGGGAGAAGAGACCCAGTACTTC; CDR3aa: CASSSPPGEETQYF
d_gene: TRBD1; v_gene: TRBV5-6; abundance: NA; j_gene: TRBJ1-1; CDR3nt: TGTGCCAGCAGCCGGCCGGGACAGGGGACGAACACTGAAGCTTTCTTT; CDR3aa: CASSRPGQGTNTEAFF
d_gene: TRBD1; v_gene: TRBV6-2/TRBV6-3; abundance: few; j_gene: TRBJ2-7; CDR3nt: TGTGCCAGCAGTTCCTCCGACAGGGCCTCTAGCTACGAGCAGTACTTC; CDR3aa: CASSSSDRASSYEQYF
d_gene: TRBD2; v_gene: TRBV19; abundance: NA; j_gene: TRBJ2-5; CDR3nt: TGTGCCAGTAAGAGGGACTCCGGGAGGGAGACACAGTACTTC; CDR3aa: CASKRDSGRETQYF
d_gene: NA; v_gene: TRBV7-8; abundance: many; j_gene: TRBJ1-1; CDR3nt: TGTGCCAGCAGCTTAGTGGGTTTCGTGAACACTGAAGCTTTCTTT; CDR3aa: CASSLVGFVNTEAFF
d_gene: NA; v_gene: TRBV7-9; abundance: few; j_gene: TRBJ2-2; CDR3nt: TGTGCCAGCAGCTCCCTGGCCGACGACAGGTTCACCGGGGAGCTGTTTTTT; CDR3aa: CASSSLADDRFTGELFF
d_gene: TRBD2; v_gene: TRBV27; abundance: many; j_gene: TRBJ2-3; CDR3nt: TGTGCCAGCAGTTTGGCGGGGGGGCAGGAAGATACGCAGTATTTT; CDR3aa: CASSLAGGQEDTQYF
d_gene: TRBD2; v_gene: TRBV7-9; abundance: many; j_gene: TRBJ2-3; CDR3nt: TGTGCCAGCAGCCCCGTTCCCGGGGGGGCGGCAGATACGCAGTATTTT; CDR3aa: CASSPVPGGAADTQYF
d_gene: NA; v_gene: TRBV18; abundance: many; j_gene: TRBJ1-1; CDR3nt: TGTGCCAGCTCACCCCAGGGACGGGAGAACACTGAAGCTTTCTTT; CDR3aa: CASSPQGRENTEAFF